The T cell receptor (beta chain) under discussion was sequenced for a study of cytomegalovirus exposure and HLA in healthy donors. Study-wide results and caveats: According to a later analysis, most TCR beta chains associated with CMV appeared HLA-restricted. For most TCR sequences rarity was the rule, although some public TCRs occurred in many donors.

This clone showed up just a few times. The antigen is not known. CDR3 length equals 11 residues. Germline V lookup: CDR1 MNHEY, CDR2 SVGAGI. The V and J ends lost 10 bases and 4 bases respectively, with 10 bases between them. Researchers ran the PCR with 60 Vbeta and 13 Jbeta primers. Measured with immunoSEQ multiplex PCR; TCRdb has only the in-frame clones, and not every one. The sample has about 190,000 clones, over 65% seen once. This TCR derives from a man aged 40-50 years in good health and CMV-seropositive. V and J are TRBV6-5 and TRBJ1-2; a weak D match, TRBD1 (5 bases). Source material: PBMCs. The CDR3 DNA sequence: TGTGCCACAGGGCCCGGCTATGGCTACACCTTC. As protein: CATGPGYGYTF.